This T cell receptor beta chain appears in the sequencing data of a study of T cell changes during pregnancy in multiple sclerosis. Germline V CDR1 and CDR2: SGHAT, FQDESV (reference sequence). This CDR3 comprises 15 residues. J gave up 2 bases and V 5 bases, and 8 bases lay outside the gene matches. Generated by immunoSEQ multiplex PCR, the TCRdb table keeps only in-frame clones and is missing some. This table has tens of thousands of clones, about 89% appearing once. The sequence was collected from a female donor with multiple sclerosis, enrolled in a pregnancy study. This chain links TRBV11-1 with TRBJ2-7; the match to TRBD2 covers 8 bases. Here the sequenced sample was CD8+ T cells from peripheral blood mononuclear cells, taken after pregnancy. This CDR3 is CASSLSREETYEQYF. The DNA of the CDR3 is TGTGCCAGCAGCCTTTCGCGGGAGGAAACCTACGAGCAGTACTTC.